The 16 T cell receptor beta chains below all came from one sample that was sequenced in a study of T cell repertoires in cytomegalovirus infection. TCRdb re-called the reads through MiXCR, storing one row per CDR3 protein. In the table there are 250,000 to 300,000 distinct CDR3 sequences, around 15% of which are singletons. The sample taken for sequencing was PBMCs. Receptor source: a human donor in good health (CMV status not recorded). Some clones in this sample may be carry-over from other donors' samples.

The chain links TRBV28 to TRBJ2-5, with TRBD1 as a possible D gene (5 bases). The CDR3 length is 13 residues. Between the trimmed V and J ends, which lost 2 bases and 4 bases, there was a span of 8 bases. Germline CDR1 MDHEN, CDR2 SYDVKM. As DNA, the CDR3 is TGTGCCAGCAGTTTAACCCAGGGAGAGACCCAGTACTTC. It specifies CASSLTQGETQYF.

This clonotype turned up a few times. The chain carries TRBV6-2 or TRBV6-3 and TRBJ2-7; D perhaps matches TRBD2 (6 bases). Trimming left V 6 bases short and J 2 bases short, with 17 bases between. CDR3 length: 15 residues. From germline, CDR1 is MNHEY and CDR2 SVGEGT. CDR3 in amino acids: CASREGIHPAYEQYF. As DNA, the CDR3 is TGTGCCAGCAGGGAGGGCATACACCCCGCCTACGAGCAGTACTTC.

This clonotype appeared a few times. The gene calls are TRBV6-2 or TRBV6-3 and TRBJ2-3; D is perhaps TRBD2 (5 bases). In germline, CDR1 is MNHEY, CDR2 SVGEGT. V shed 2 bases and J shed 8 bases, with 8 bases lying between them. This CDR3 has 12 residues. The CDR3 nucleotides are TGTGCCAGCAGTTACGCCGGACTTACGCAGTATTTT. Its protein is CASSYAGLTQYF.

This clonotype was detected only a few times. V usage is TRBV20-1 and J usage is TRBJ2-7, with D unresolved. Trimming removed 1 base at V and 3 bases at J, with 10 bases between. The CDR3 is 13 amino acids. Germline V lookup: CDR1 DFQATT, CDR2 SNEGSKA (reference sequence). CDR3 amino acids: CSARVRSFYEQYF. The CDR3 DNA follows: TGCAGTGCTAGAGTGCGCTCCTTCTACGAGCAGTACTTC.

This clonotype was observed many times. The chain has TRBV7-2 and TRBJ2-5; 8 bases are a match to TRBD2. This CDR3 is 15 amino acids long. Germline CDR1 SGHTA, CDR2 FQGNSA. The V segment lost 4 bases and the J segment 4 bases; nucleotides outside the gene matches: 8. The CDR3 spells CASSSVRGGGETQYF. The CDR3 DNA sequence: TGTGCCAGCAGCTCCGTCCGGGGGGGAGGAGAGACCCAGTACTTC.

The V gene is TRBV29-1, the J gene TRBJ2-7; 8 bases match TRBD2. This CDR3 region has 12 residues. V lost 4 bases to trimming and J lost 5 bases; unmatched junction nucleotides: 4. Germline V gene data show CDR1 as SQVTM and CDR2 as ANQGSEA. The CDR3, as DNA: TGCAGCGTTGCGGGGGGGTCCGACGAGCAGTACTTC. This gives the protein CSVAGGSDEQYF.

This clonotype showed up many times. The chain carries TRBV7-8 and TRBJ1-1; D gene ambiguous. The germline CDR1 and CDR2 sequences are SGHVS and FQNEAQ. V was cut by 1 base and J by 4 bases, with 13 bases left in between. This CDR3 is built from 15 residues. As DNA, the CDR3 is TGTGCCAGCAGCTTAGTCCGGGCTTCGGGCACTGAAGCTTTCTTT. Translating gives CASSLVRASGTEAFF.

The CDR3 region is CASSGKTGIQTGEQYF. The DNA for the CDR3 is TGTGCCAGCAGCGGCAAGACAGGGATTCAGACGGGCGAGCAGTACTTC. This chain connects TRBV9 to TRBJ2-7, with TRBD1 identical over 7 bases. The germline V gene has CDR1 SGDLS and CDR2 YYNGEE. The CDR3 is made up of 16 amino acids. V was pared by 3 bases and J by 6 bases, with 15 bases of the junction left unmatched.

J is TRBJ1-5 and V is TRBV10-3, with 9 bases that match TRBD1. The length of the CDR3 is 13 residues. CDR1 and CDR2 (germline): ENHRY, SYGVKD. V gave up 6 bases and J gave up 5 bases; unmatched junction bases: 2. The CDR3 sequence is CAIRQGADQPQHF. The CDR3 DNA reads TGTGCCATCAGACAGGGGGCGGATCAGCCCCAGCATTTT.

This clonotype was seen at least ten times. The rearrangement links TRBV20-1 to TRBJ1-1; perhaps TRBD1 as D (5 bases). Trimming shortened V by 6 bases and J by 5 bases, and 13 bases separated the two germline ends. CDR1 and CDR2 (germline): DFQATT, SNEGSKA (reference sequence). This CDR3 has 12 residues. The CDR3 protein is CSALSGGTEAFF. CDR3 DNA: TGCAGTGCCCTCTCCGGGGGGACTGAAGCTTTCTTT.

The chain joins TRBV5-1 to TRBJ1-2; tentative D call: TRBD1 (6 bases). V lost 0 bases and J 4 bases, leaving 16 bases between the germline ends. This CDR3 is built from 16 residues. Germline V gene lookup returns CDR1 SGHRS and CDR2 YFSETQ. CDR3 region: CASSLAVSGDAYGYTF. The CDR3 nucleotides are TGCGCCAGCAGCTTGGCCGTCTCAGGGGATGCCTATGGCTACACCTTC.

This clonotype was seen many times. The chain carries TRBV28 and TRBJ2-2; D is perhaps TRBD2 (6 bases). V was shortened by 7 bases and J by 1 base, with 19 bases between the two germline ends. Germline CDR1 MDHEN, CDR2 SYDVKM. CDR3 length equals 17 residues. The CDR3 region has the DNA TGTGCCAGCACCGCGCCGGATGGGGGGTTGAACACCGGGGAGCTGTTTTTT. Protein: CASTAPDGGLNTGELFF.

This chain connects TRBV4-1 to TRBJ1-2, with D hard to call. V shed 0 bases and J shed 1 base, with 15 bases lying between them. CDR3 length equals 17 residues. Germline assignment: CDR1 MGHRA and CDR2 YSYEKL. CDR3 loop: CASSQDRAGANNYGYTF. CDR3 nucleotides: TGCGCCAGCAGCCAAGATCGTGCAGGAGCAAATAACTATGGCTACACCTTC.

This clonotype was observed a few times. A read error may account for a junction end that differs from germline. V and J are TRBV20-1 and TRBJ1-1; D is unclear. CDR1 and CDR2 from the germline V gene are DFQATT and SNEGSKA (reference sequence). CDR3 size: 14 residues. CDR3 DNA sequence: TGCAGTGCCAGAGCGGCAGCTATGAACACTGAAGCTTTCTTT. Its protein product is CSARAAAMNTEAFF.

This clonotype was found many times. V and J are TRBV7-6 and TRBJ1-5, with no clear D. V was pared by 5 bases and J by 5 bases, with 16 bases between. The CDR3 contains 15 residues. Germline loops: CDR1 SGHVS, CDR2 FNYEAQ. The CDR3 region has the DNA TGTGCCAGCAGCCCAAATGCCTCGCCCGATCAGCCCCAGCATTTT. Translated, it gives CASSPNASPDQPQHF. The full variable domain, rest sourced from reference TRBV7-6 and TRBJ1-5, is GAGVSQSPRYKVTKRGQDVALRCDPISGHVSLYWYRQALGQGPEFLTYFNYEAQQDKSGLPNDRFSAERPEGSISTLTIQRTEQRDSAMYRCASSPNASPDQPQHFGDGTRLSIL.

This clonotype was counted a single time. The genes are TRBV7-4 and TRBJ1-2; no definite D call. From germline, CDR1 is SGHVT and CDR2 SQSDAQ. Trimming removed 5 bases from V and 5 bases from J, with 12 bases in between. This CDR3 comprises 13 residues. The CDR3 DNA sequence: TGTGCCAGCAGCAGTACGGGATGGTATGGCTACACCTTC. This translates into CASSSTGWYGYTF.